The present TCR beta chain was sequenced within a study of shared clonotypes between healthy human individuals. Notes on the study in general: The represented genetic and exposure-history diversity was limited by the small number of donors. Sequencing depth was a factor that was expected to affect clonotype sharing among donors. Researchers sampled blood only, noting tissue repertoires likely differ.

As concerns this clone: As yet, its antigen is unknown.

Method: immunoSEQ multiplex PCR; TCRdb's copy keeps in-frame clones and lacks some. This sample has more than 400,000 clones, with approximately 82% found just once. Looked up from germline, CDR1 is SGHRS and CDR2 is YFSETQ. This CDR3 has 15 residues. V lost 0 bases and J 4 bases, leaving 13 bases between the germline ends. The chain links TRBV5-1 to TRBJ2-5, with D possibly TRBD2 on 6 matching bases. The receptor comes from a woman aged 40 to 50 in good health. Some clones in this sample may be carry-over from other donors' samples. The sample taken for sequencing was PBMCs. The CDR3 sequence is CASSLGNGRAETQYF. The CDR3, as DNA: TGCGCCAGCAGCTTGGGAAACGGGAGAGCAGAGACCCAGTACTTC.